One and the same sample provided the 30 T cell receptor beta chains below, sequenced in a study of blood T cell repertoires in COVID-19. Using immunoSEQ multiplex PCR, the repertoire was profiled, and TCRdb retains in-frame clones only, with some absent. The table includes 23,000 or so clones, 75% to 90% detected once. The material sequenced was peripheral blood. Receptors were obtained from an older man with active COVID-19.

The chain carries TRBV5-4 and TRBJ1-6, with D unresolved. The CDR3 totals 14 residues. V lost 0 bases and J lost 9, with 10 bases in between. From germline, CDR1 is SGHNT and CDR2 YYREEE (reference sequence). The CDR3 DNA reads TGTGCCAGCAGCTTGGCGGGGTTCGGTTCACCCCTCCACTTT. Translated, it gives CASSLAGFGSPLHF.

The V call is TRBV5-4, the J call TRBJ1-1, with 7 bases that match TRBD1. J gave up 0 bases and V 3 bases, and 5 bases lay outside the gene matches. CDR1 and CDR2 (germline): SGHNT, YYREEE (reference sequence). CDR3 length: 15 residues. CDR3: CASSSRTGLNTEAFF. The DNA of the CDR3 is TGTGCCAGCAGCTCAAGGACAGGCCTGAACACTGAAGCTTTCTTT.

This clone appeared a single time. The chain links TRBV10-3 to TRBJ2-7, with 7 bases that match TRBD2. This CDR3 contains 13 residues. With 2 bases clipped from V and 2 bases from J, the junction kept 0 bases outside the gene matches. In germline, CDR1 is ENHRY, CDR2 SYGVKD. This chain's CDR3 is CAISERGAYEQYF. CDR3 bases: TGTGCCATCAGTGAGCGGGGGGCCTACGAGCAGTACTTC.

In its sample, this clone was seen once. The gene calls are TRBV27 and TRBJ2-3, with 10 bases lining up with TRBD2. Trimming at V came to 10 bases and at J to 5 bases, leaving 9 bases not matched to a gene. Germline V CDR1 and CDR2: MNHEY, SMNVEV (reference sequence). This CDR3 has 14 residues. As DNA, the CDR3 is TGTGCCATATCGAGCGGGAGGGCCGAAGATACGCAGTATTTT. Translating it yields CAISSGRAEDTQYF.

The CDR3 spells CASSSRDRGNEKLFF. The CDR3 DNA follows: TGTGCCAGCAGCTCCCGGGACAGGGGAAATGAAAAACTGTTTTTT. The chain has TRBV7-8 and TRBJ1-4, with 10 bases fitting TRBD1. Germline V lookup: CDR1 SGHVS, CDR2 FQNEAQ. This CDR3 spans 15 amino acids. V was clipped by 4 bases and J by 5 bases; unmatched bases: 4. Based on the CDR3 plus reference TRBV7-8 and TRBJ1-4, the full variable domain is GAGVSQSPRYKVAKRGQDVALRCDPISGHVSLFWYQQALGQGPEFLTYFQNEAQLDKSGLPSDRFFAERPEGSVSTLKIQRTQQEDSAVYLCASSSRDRGNEKLFFGSGTQLSVL.

The chain joins TRBV7-8 to TRBJ2-1; perhaps TRBD2 as D (5 bases). CDR3 length equals 14 residues. The germline CDR1 and CDR2 sequences are SGHVS and FQNEAQ. The V and J ends lost 5 bases and 0 bases respectively, with 8 bases between them. The CDR3 loop is CASSGESSYNEQFF. CDR3 nucleotides: TGTGCCAGCAGCGGGGAGAGCTCCTACAATGAGCAGTTCTTC.

This chain links TRBV30 with TRBJ2-2, with TRBD2 matching 7 bases. V gave up 0 bases and J gave up 0 bases; unmatched junction bases: 7. CDR1 and CDR2 (germline): GTSNPN, SVGIG (reference sequence). The CDR3 is 17 residues long. This chain's CDR3 is CAWSVLRSGANTGELFF. The CDR3 bases are TGTGCCTGGAGTGTACTCCGGAGCGGGGCGAACACCGGGGAGCTGTTTTTT.

V and J are TRBV24-1 and TRBJ1-3, with TRBD1 matching over 11 bases. The CDR3 is made up of 18 amino acids. Looked up from germline, CDR1 is KGHDR and CDR2 is SFDVKD. Losses at the gene ends were 4 bases for V and 0 bases for J; bases not matched to a gene: 7. The CDR3, as DNA: TGTGCCACCAGTGAGGGACAGGGGGTTCAGAGCTCTGGAAACACCATATATTTT. This translates into CATSEGQGVQSSGNTIYF.

The J gene is TRBJ1-5, the V gene TRBV4-1, with unresolved D. V was trimmed by 4 bases and J by 4 bases, leaving 8 bases between them. CDR1 and CDR2 (germline): MGHRA, YSYEKL. The CDR3 totals 13 residues. CDR3 region: CASSREENQPQHF. The CDR3 DNA follows: TGCGCCAGCAGCCGAGAAGAGAATCAGCCCCAGCATTTT.

This chain links TRBV5-1 with TRBJ1-2, with D perhaps TRBD1 (6 bases). The V end was cut by 0 bases, the J end by 5 bases, with 14 bases between. Germline loops: CDR1 SGHRS, CDR2 YFSETQ. This CDR3 contains 15 residues. The CDR3 nucleotides read TGCGCCAGCAGCTTGGTGGGCAGGGGCCGGTATGGCTACACCTTC. It codes for CASSLVGRGRYGYTF.

The chain links TRBV9 to TRBJ1-2, with 7 bases aligning to TRBD1. Looked up from germline, CDR1 is SGDLS and CDR2 is YYNGEE. The CDR3 spans 15 residues. Unmatched junction bases numbered 9, after V lost 4 bases and J lost 3 bases. CDR3 DNA: TGTGCCAGCAGCCCTTCGACCGGGACAGACTATGGCTACACCTTC. Residues: CASSPSTGTDYGYTF.

V usage is TRBV19 and J usage is TRBJ2-1, with 7 bases that match TRBD2. The CDR3 contains 16 residues. CDR1 and CDR2 (germline): LNHDA, SQIVND (reference sequence). Germline trimming cut 3 bases from V and 1 base from J; bases unmatched to any gene: 6. The CDR3 sequence: CASSMRAGVSYNEQFF. The CDR3 DNA follows: TGTGCCAGTAGTATGCGGGCGGGAGTATCCTACAATGAGCAGTTCTTC.

The chain links TRBV5-1 to TRBJ2-2, with 9 bases fitting TRBD2. The CDR3 spans 16 residues. Germline V lookup: CDR1 SGHRS, CDR2 YFSETQ. The trim removed 0 bases at V and 3 bases at J, leaving 3 bases unmatched. CDR3 protein: CASSLAAGGYTGELFF. CDR3 DNA: TGCGCCAGCAGCTTGGCCGCGGGAGGGTACACCGGGGAGCTGTTTTTT.

This clone was picked up a small number of times. This chain uses TRBV6-5 with TRBJ2-7; D possibly corresponds to TRBD1 (7 bases). CDR3 length: 15 amino acids. Trimming took 2 bases from V and 4 from J, leaving 15 bases between them. CDR1 MNHEY and CDR2 SVGAGI come from the germline V gene. CDR3 sequence (DNA): TGTGCCAGCAGTTACGGTGGAGGGGGCAGGTACGAGCAGTACTTC. Translating gives CASSYGGGGRYEQYF.

CDR3 sequence (DNA): TGTGCCAGCAGTAACTACAGGGGTCCCAGCTCCTACGAGCAGTACTTC. Protein: CASSNYRGPSSYEQYF. This sequence joins TRBV27 and TRBJ2-7; 7 positions match TRBD1. Germline V lookup: CDR1 MNHEY, CDR2 SMNVEV (reference sequence). The CDR3 sequence is 16 residues long. J gave up 0 bases and V 5 bases, and 10 bases lay outside the gene matches.

This clone was observed a few times. The chain carries TRBV14 and TRBJ2-7, with 12 bases fitting TRBD1. CDR1 SGHDN and CDR2 FVKESK come from the germline V gene. The ends lost 1 base at V and 9 bases at J; junction bases unmatched: 7. CDR3 size: 15 residues. Here the CDR3 reads CASSQGGTGGHGQYF. Here the CDR3 DNA reads TGTGCCAGCAGCCAAGGTGGGACAGGGGGCCATGGGCAGTACTTC. The full variable domain, completed using reference TRBV14 and TRBJ2-7, is EAGVTQFPSHSVIEKGQTVTLRCDPISGHDNLYWYRRVMGKEIKFLLHFVKESKQDESGMPNNRFLAERTGGTYSTLKVQPAELEDSGVYFCASSQGGTGGHGQYFGPGTRLTVT.

J is TRBJ2-4 and V is TRBV10-3, with 7 bases lining up with TRBD1. J lost 2 bases, V lost 10 bases, and 11 bases had no gene match. Germline-derived CDR1 and CDR2 are ENHRY and SYGVKD. This CDR3 comprises 15 residues. CDR3 in amino acids: CATWTGSTTKNIQYF. The CDR3 DNA reads TGTGCCACTTGGACAGGCTCCACAACCAAAAACATTCAGTACTTC.

This chain uses TRBV7-9 with TRBJ2-7; TRBD1 might be the D (6 bases). This CDR3 contains 11 residues. Germline V gene data show CDR1 as SEHNR and CDR2 as FQNEAQ (reference sequence). Trimming pared 4 bases from V and 9 bases from J, leaving 10 bases between. Here the CDR3 reads CASSSQTGQYF. The CDR3 DNA reads as TGTGCCAGCAGCTCCCAGACAGGGCAGTACTTC.

The J gene is TRBJ2-1, the V gene TRBV29-1, with D perhaps matching TRBD1 (6 bases). The germline CDR1 and CDR2 sequences are SQVTM and ANQGSEA. V lost 4 bases and J lost 9, with 13 bases in between. The CDR3 loop spans 12 amino acids. This CDR3 is CSVGSRGGEQFF. In DNA form, the CDR3 reads TGCAGCGTTGGATCCAGGGGCGGTGAGCAGTTCTTC.

The chain combines TRBV11-1 with TRBJ1-4; D is unclear. The V and J ends lost 1 base and 7 bases respectively, with 13 bases between them. Germline CDR1 reads SGHAT; CDR2 reads FQDESV (reference sequence). The length of the CDR3 is 15 residues. The CDR3 region has the DNA TGTGCCAGCAGCTTAGAGGCGGGAGCTGTTGAAAAACTGTTTTTT. It translates to CASSLEAGAVEKLFF.

The chain couples TRBV12-3 or TRBV12-4 to TRBJ1-1; D gene uncertain. This CDR3 comprises 13 residues. V was trimmed by 2 bases and J by 5 bases, leaving 9 bases between them. CDR3 in amino acids: CASSLNTQTEAFF. CDR3 in DNA: TGTGCCAGCAGTTTAAATACCCAGACTGAAGCTTTCTTT.

V gene TRBV7-8 combines with J gene TRBJ2-1; 7 bases map to TRBD1. The junction had 8 bases not matched to a gene; V was cut back by 5 bases and J by 4 bases. Germline lookup yields CDR1 SGHVS and CDR2 FQNEAQ. This CDR3 contains 15 residues. The CDR3 DNA sequence: TGTGCCAGCAGCACGCGACAGGGTGGATACAATGAGCAGTTCTTC. Amino acid sequence: CASSTRQGGYNEQFF.

This clone occurred a few times. The chain has TRBV7-8 and TRBJ1-2, with 12 bases matching TRBD1. Trimming took 5 bases from V and 8 from J; bases not matched to a gene: 9. CDR1 is SGHVS and CDR2 is FQNEAQ in the germline V gene. The CDR3 has 15 amino acids. CDR3 sequence (DNA): TGTGCCAGCAGCCAACCCGGGACAGGGGGCAAAGGCTACACCTTC. Residues: CASSQPGTGGKGYTF. The full variable domain, completed using reference TRBV7-8 and TRBJ1-2, is GAGVSQSPRYKVAKRGQDVALRCDPISGHVSLFWYQQALGQGPEFLTYFQNEAQLDKSGLPSDRFFAERPEGSVSTLKIQRTQQEDSAVYLCASSQPGTGGKGYTFGSGTRLTVV.

The chain is built from TRBV5-1 and TRBJ2-7; D uncertain. Between the trimmed V and J ends, which lost 0 bases and 0 bases, there was a span of 10 bases. The CDR3 sequence is 15 residues long. CDR1 SGHRS and CDR2 YFSETQ come from the germline V gene. The CDR3 sequence is CASSLGRRSSYEQYF. In DNA, the CDR3 is TGCGCCAGCAGCTTGGGTAGGCGGAGCTCCTACGAGCAGTACTTC. Looking up the rest from reference TRBV5-1 and TRBJ2-7 gives the full variable domain: KAGVTQTPRYLIKTRGQQVTLSCSPISGHRSVSWYQQTPGQGLQFLFEYFSETQRNKGNFPGRFSGRQFSNSRSEMNVSTLELGDSALYLCASSLGRRSSYEQYFGPGTRLTVT.

V usage is TRBV19 and J usage is TRBJ2-2, with TRBD2 identical over 10 bases. Germline CDR1 reads LNHDA; CDR2 reads SQIVND (reference sequence). The CDR3 spans 15 residues. Trimming cost V 1 base and J 6 bases; bases outside gene matches: 2. The chain's CDR3 is CASSIGSGRAGELFF. CDR3 DNA sequence: TGTGCCAGTAGTATAGGAAGCGGGAGGGCCGGGGAGCTGTTTTTT.

V gene TRBV30 combines with J gene TRBJ2-2; a weak D match, TRBD1 (5 bases). The CDR3 length is 14 residues. Trimming stripped 0 bases from V and 1 base from J, with 6 bases between. CDR1 and CDR2 (germline): GTSNPN, SVGIG (reference sequence). The CDR3 DNA is TGTGCCTGGAGTGTACAGGTGAACACCGGGGAGCTGTTTTTT. The encoded protein is CAWSVQVNTGELFF. Filled out from reference TRBV30 and TRBJ2-2, the complete variable domain reads SQTIHQWPATLVQPVGSPLSLECTVEGTSNPNLYWYRQAAGRGLQLLFYSVGIGQISSEVPQNLSASRPQDRQFILSSKKLLLSDSGFYLCAWSVQVNTGELFFGEGSRLTVL.

V and J are TRBV19 and TRBJ1-2; 7 nucleotides agree with TRBD1. The CDR3 runs to 22 residues. J was trimmed by 0 bases and V by 4 bases; bases with no gene match: 26. Germline V gives CDR1 LNHDA, CDR2 SQIVND (reference sequence). The CDR3 loop reads CASSTQALNLRLTGPSNYGYTF. CDR3 bases: TGTGCCAGTAGTACCCAAGCCCTAAACTTAAGATTGACAGGGCCTTCTAACTATGGCTACACCTTC.

The chain joins TRBV30 to TRBJ2-7; D is perhaps TRBD1 (6 bases). Germline loops: CDR1 GTSNPN, CDR2 SVGIG (reference sequence). V lost 0 bases and J lost 6, with 12 bases in between. CDR3 length equals 13 residues. CDR3 residues: CAWSVRGTSEQYF. The CDR3 nucleotides read TGTGCCTGGAGTGTGAGAGGGACATCCGAGCAGTACTTC.

This rearrangement joins TRBV27 to TRBJ1-6; 8 nucleotides match TRBD1. Trimming removed 6 bases from V and 9 bases from J; junction bases left unmatched: 10. There are 15 residues in the CDR3. Germline-derived CDR1 and CDR2 are MNHEY and SMNVEV (reference sequence). This chain's CDR3 is CASSLQGVYRSPLHF. In DNA, the CDR3 is TGTGCCAGCAGCCTACAGGGGGTTTACCGTTCACCCCTCCACTTT.

In regard to this clone: At one end, the junction sequence differs from germline, possibly due to a read error. The CDR3 reads CASSMGEAAPRNF. As DNA, the CDR3 is TGTGCCAGTAGTATGGGAGAGGCCGCTCCAAGGAACTTC. V usage is TRBV19 and J usage is TRBJ2-7, with D possibly matching TRBD2 (5 bases). Germline V gene data show CDR1 as LNHDA and CDR2 as SQIVND (reference sequence). The length of the CDR3 is 13 residues.